These 32 T cell receptor beta chains were all obtained from the same sample, sequenced in a study of technical replicates of blood from a few donors (dated by TCRdb to about 2017). Library preparation was by the immunoSEQ multiplex PCR assay. The clones in this table, taken by TCRdb from immuneACCESS, are in-frame only. Not every clone is retained; where verified, under half of the shortfall comes from an unresolved V gene, and the cause of the rest is unknown. This sample has around 80,000 clones in its table, and around 94% of those were observed once. More than 0.35% of the sample comes from the top ten. Sequencing used T cells isolated from PBMCs. The receptors stem from a human donor in good health.

The chain employs TRBV10-1 and TRBJ2-7; 7 positions agree with TRBD1. The CDR3 contains 14 residues. After removal of 3 bases from V and 7 bases from J, the junction contained 9 bases not matched to a gene. The germline gives CDR1 WNHNN, CDR2 SYGVQD (reference sequence). The CDR3 reads CASSDATGTFEQYF. The CDR3 coding sequence is TGCGCCAGCAGTGACGCGACAGGGACGTTTGAGCAGTACTTC.

The chain couples TRBV29-1 to TRBJ1-2; TRBD1 aligns across 8 bases. V lost 6 bases, J lost 4 bases, and 13 bases stayed unmatched. The CDR3 runs 15 residues. CDR1 and CDR2 (germline): SQVTM, ANQGSEA. The CDR3 DNA reads TGCAGCGTCACTACGGACGGGACAGGAGGCTATGGCTACACCTTC. Residues: CSVTTDGTGGYGYTF.

J is TRBJ2-7 and V is TRBV28; 10 nucleotides line up with TRBD1. The germline CDR1 and CDR2 sequences are MDHEN and SYDVKM. V shed 6 bases, J shed 2 bases, and the junction held 7 bases outside the gene matches. The CDR3 is 15 amino acids. The CDR3 nucleotides read TGTGCCAGCAGGGAAGAGGGGACAGGGGCCTACGAGCAGTACTTC. This codes for CASREEGTGAYEQYF.

This chain links TRBV6-1 with TRBJ2-5; perhaps TRBD2 as D (6 bases). V shed 5 bases and J shed 5 bases, with 12 bases lying between them. The CDR3 is 13 residues long. CDR1 and CDR2 from the germline V gene are MNHNS and SASEGT. The CDR3 loop is CASSKGTGETQYF. Written as DNA, the CDR3 is TGTGCCAGCAGTAAAGGGACTGGCGAGACCCAGTACTTC.

J is TRBJ2-3 and V is TRBV5-1; D unclear. Germline V gene sequence: CDR1 SGHRS, CDR2 YFSETQ. V was clipped by 1 base and J by 0 bases, with 9 bases between them. CDR3 length equals 15 residues. The CDR3 nucleotides are TGCGCCAGCAGCTTGAGTACAGTTAGCACAGATACGCAGTATTTT. This translates into CASSLSTVSTDTQYF.

The chain combines TRBV27 with TRBJ1-2; 7 bases match TRBD1. Germline CDR1 MNHEY, CDR2 SMNVEV (reference sequence). With V trimmed by 5 bases and J by 2 bases, 5 bases remained unmatched. The length of the CDR3 is 14 residues. CDR3 protein: CASSVTGANYGYTF. In DNA form, the CDR3 reads TGTGCCAGCAGTGTAACAGGGGCAAACTATGGCTACACCTTC.

CDR3 DNA sequence: TGTGCCAGCAGCTCACAGGGGGCTTTAGGGAATGAGCAGTTCTTC. Encoded protein: CASSSQGALGNEQFF. The chain recombines TRBV13 with TRBJ2-1; TRBD1 matches 9 bases. Germline CDR1 reads PRHDT; CDR2 reads FYEKMQ (reference sequence). The CDR3 contains 15 residues. V shed 4 bases and J 7 bases; nucleotides not matched to a gene: 8.

The chain combines TRBV6-5 with TRBJ1-5, with TRBD1 as a possible D gene (6 bases). CDR1 MNHEY and CDR2 SVGAGI come from the germline V gene. There are 14 residues in the CDR3. V gave up 5 bases and J gave up 1 base, with 9 bases separating them. The CDR3 DNA reads as TGTGCCAGCAGTAGACAGGCGAGCAATCAGCCCCAGCATTTT. Translation gives CASSRQASNQPQHF.

The DNA of the CDR3 is TGCGCCAGCAGCCAAGATCAGGGCACCTATGGCTACACCTTC. It specifies CASSQDQGTYGYTF. The chain combines TRBV4-3 with TRBJ1-2, with TRBD1 as a possible D gene (5 bases). CDR3 length: 14 residues. Trimming shortened V by 0 bases and J by 4 bases, and 9 bases separated the two germline ends. Germline assignment: CDR1 LGHNA and CDR2 YSLEER.

This rearrangement joins TRBV7-8 to TRBJ1-5; D might be TRBD1 (5 bases). Germline values: CDR1 SGHVS, CDR2 FQNEAQ. The CDR3 has 17 residues. Trimming removed 1 base at V and 0 bases at J, with 13 bases between. This chain's CDR3 is CASSLDRGISSNQPQHF. CDR3 nucleotides: TGTGCCAGCAGCTTAGACCGGGGGATTAGTAGCAATCAGCCCCAGCATTTT.

V gene TRBV7-9 combines with J gene TRBJ2-2; D not resolved. Germline V gene sequence: CDR1 SEHNR, CDR2 FQNEAQ (reference sequence). V was pared by 0 bases and J by 4 bases, with 9 bases between. The CDR3 extends over 15 amino acids. The CDR3, as DNA: TGTGCCAGCAGCTTAGCGACAAGTTTCACCGGGGAGCTGTTTTTT. This gives the protein CASSLATSFTGELFF.

This chain connects TRBV6-5 to TRBJ1-1; 7 bases fit TRBD1. The CDR3 length is 14 residues. The trim removed 6 bases at V and 7 bases at J, leaving 11 bases unmatched. Germline V lookup: CDR1 MNHEY, CDR2 SVGAGI. DNA of the CDR3: TGTGCCAGCAGCCACTCGTGGGACAGAAGTGAAGCTTTCTTT. Translating it yields CASSHSWDRSEAFF.

This rearrangement joins TRBV7-8 to TRBJ2-7, with 8 bases aligning to TRBD2. The CDR3 spans 15 residues. Germline-derived CDR1 and CDR2 are SGHVS and FQNEAQ. With 3 bases clipped from V and 5 bases from J, the junction kept 9 bases outside the gene matches. In DNA form, the CDR3 reads TGTGCCAGCAGCTTTTTAGCGGGACTAGGGAACGAGCAGTACTTC. Translating it yields CASSFLAGLGNEQYF. Combining the CDR3 with reference TRBV7-8 and TRBJ2-7 gives the whole variable domain GAGVSQSPRYKVAKRGQDVALRCDPISGHVSLFWYQQALGQGPEFLTYFQNEAQLDKSGLPSDRFFAERPEGSVSTLKIQRTQQEDSAVYLCASSFLAGLGNEQYFGPGTRLTVT.

The chain uses TRBV30 and TRBJ2-7; 7 bases map to TRBD1. The V gene end was trimmed by 4 bases and the J gene end by 3 bases; junction bases not matched to a gene: 3. CDR3 length equals 12 residues. Germline assignment: CDR1 GTSNPN and CDR2 SVGIG (reference sequence). CDR3: CAWNPGGYEQYF. CDR3 sequence (DNA): TGTGCCTGGAACCCAGGGGGCTACGAGCAGTACTTC.

The J gene is TRBJ1-5, the V gene TRBV6-5; D may be TRBD1 (6 bases). Trimming stripped 0 bases from V and 7 bases from J, with 10 bases between. CDR3 length: 14 amino acids. In germline, CDR1 is MNHEY, CDR2 SVGAGI. CDR3 in DNA: TGTGCCAGCAGTTACTCCGGCAGGGGACAGCCCCAGCATTTT. It codes for CASSYSGRGQPQHF.

The chain uses TRBV7-6 and TRBJ2-1, with 9 bases that match TRBD2. The V gene end was trimmed by 5 bases and the J gene end by 4 bases; junction bases not matched to a gene: 15. This CDR3 spans 18 amino acids. Germline-derived CDR1 and CDR2 are SGHVS and FNYEAQ. CDR3 sequence: CASSLRGGASGAYNEQFF. In nucleotides, the CDR3 is TGTGCCAGCAGCCTCCGGGGAGGAGCTAGCGGGGCATACAATGAGCAGTTCTTC. The full variable domain, its missing parts supplied by reference TRBV7-6 and TRBJ2-1, is GAGVSQSPRYKVTKRGQDVALRCDPISGHVSLYWYRQALGQGPEFLTYFNYEAQQDKSGLPNDRFSAERPEGSISTLTIQRTEQRDSAMYRCASSLRGGASGAYNEQFFGPGTRLTVL.

This chain uses TRBV11-3 with TRBJ2-5; 12 bases fit TRBD2. After removal of 4 bases from V and 3 bases from J, the junction contained 9 bases not matched to a gene. Germline lookup yields CDR1 SGHNT and CDR2 YENEEA. The CDR3 runs 17 residues. The CDR3 is CASSSQQASGREETQYF. CDR3 bases: TGTGCCAGCAGCTCCCAGCAGGCTAGCGGGAGGGAAGAGACCCAGTACTTC.

V is TRBV5-1 and J is TRBJ2-1; D is unresolved. This CDR3 comprises 14 residues. Germline CDR1 and CDR2: SGHRS and YFSETQ. Trimming shortened V by 1 base and J by 8 bases, and 13 bases separated the two germline ends. The CDR3 loop is CASSLQKTQDEQFF. The CDR3 DNA reads TGCGCCAGCAGCTTGCAGAAGACACAAGATGAGCAGTTCTTC.

The V call is TRBV19, the J call TRBJ2-1; D is unclear. In germline, CDR1 is LNHDA, CDR2 SQIVND (reference sequence). The CDR3 is 14 residues long. V lost 2 bases to trimming and J lost 12 bases, with 17 bases between them. In DNA, the CDR3 is TGTGCCAGTAGTATATCCGGAGAGCCGGCTGGGCAGTTCTTC. It specifies CASSISGEPAGQFF.

The chain carries TRBV7-6 and TRBJ1-4; D not certain. V was pared by 4 bases and J by 1 base, with 7 bases between. The CDR3 spans 14 residues. CDR1 is SGHVS, CDR2 FNYEAQ, per germline. In DNA, the CDR3 is TGTGCCAGCAGCTCCGGGGAAACTAATGAAAAACTGTTTTTT. This codes for CASSSGETNEKLFF.

This clone was seen once. The CDR3 spells CASSGRRQGTGNTIYF. CDR3 DNA sequence: TGTGCCAGCAGTGGACGGCGACAGGGTACTGGAAACACCATATATTTT. The chain has TRBV25-1 and TRBJ1-3; 7 nucleotides line up with TRBD1. CDR1 and CDR2 (germline): MGHDK, SYGVNS. This CDR3 is 16 amino acids long. The trim removed 4 bases at V and 2 bases at J, leaving 8 bases unmatched.

The V and J genes are TRBV7-6 and TRBJ2-7; 7 nucleotides agree with TRBD1. J lost 4 bases, V lost 1 base, and 10 bases had no gene match. This CDR3 region has 16 residues. Germline CDR1 SGHVS, CDR2 FNYEAQ. The DNA of the CDR3 is TGTGCCAGCAGCTTAGAAAGGTCCGGGACAGCGTACGAGCAGTACTTC. This translates into CASSLERSGTAYEQYF.

The chain couples TRBV14 to TRBJ1-1; the D is unclear. The V and J ends lost 4 bases and 9 bases respectively, with 12 bases between them. The CDR3 loop spans 12 amino acids. The V gene's germline CDR1 is SGHDN and CDR2 FVKESK. Written as DNA, the CDR3 is TGTGCCAGCAGCCTCAGTCGGGTAAAAGCTTTCTTT. Its translation is CASSLSRVKAFF.

The genes are TRBV6-5 and TRBJ2-7; a possible D gene is TRBD2 (5 bases). This CDR3 is 11 amino acids long. Between the trimmed V and J ends, which lost 6 bases and 6 bases, there was a span of 9 bases. Germline V CDR1 and CDR2: MNHEY, SVGAGI. The CDR3 DNA reads as TGTGCCAGCAGGTTAGGAGGCGAGCAGTACTTC. This encodes CASRLGGEQYF.

The chain uses TRBV6-4 and TRBJ2-6; TRBD1 matches at 7 bases. J was trimmed by 12 bases and V by 5 bases; bases with no gene match: 7. This CDR3 is 13 amino acids long. Germline V CDR1 and CDR2: MRHNA, SNTAGT. Written as DNA, the CDR3 is TGTGCCAGCAGTATTACAGGGGATTCCGTCCTGACTTTC. Amino acid sequence: CASSITGDSVLTF.

This chain joins TRBV7-9 and TRBJ2-2; 7 bases agree with TRBD2. This CDR3 spans 14 amino acids. Germline-derived CDR1 and CDR2 are SEHNR and FQNEAQ (reference sequence). The V segment lost 7 bases and the J segment 4 bases; nucleotides outside the gene matches: 6. The CDR3 bases are TGTGCCAGCAAAGAGCGGGAATCCACCGGGGAGCTGTTTTTT. This encodes CASKERESTGELFF.

This chain links TRBV28 with TRBJ1-2; no firm D call. Trimming stripped 5 bases from V and 4 bases from J, with 11 bases between. CDR1 is MDHEN, CDR2 SYDVKM, per germline. CDR3 length: 13 amino acids. CDR3 nucleotides: TGTGCCAGCAGTGCCCCGGGGAGCTATGGCTACACCTTC. Encoded protein: CASSAPGSYGYTF.

The sample holds one count of this clone. CDR3 sequence reads: CASSYRGGGDPGPQHF. CDR3 DNA sequence: TGTGCCAGCAGTTATCGGGGGGGTGGGGATCCAGGGCCCCAGCATTTT. The genes are TRBV6-9 and TRBJ1-5, with D perhaps matching TRBD1 (5 bases). The germline CDR1 and CDR2 sequences are MNHGY and SVAAGI. The germline V and J ends were trimmed by 2 bases and 9 bases, with 20 bases remaining between them. The CDR3 spans 16 residues.

This clone was found once. The J gene is TRBJ1-1, the V gene TRBV2, with 8 bases fitting TRBD1. The CDR3 has 14 amino acids. Germline-derived CDR1 and CDR2 are SNHLY and FYNNEI. The V and J ends lost 5 bases and 5 bases, in that order; junction bases with no gene match: 7. CDR3 coding DNA: TGTGCCAGCAGTCCGGACAGGGAGGTGACTGAAGCTTTCTTT. Its translation: CASSPDREVTEAFF.

The chain links TRBV7-2 to TRBJ2-5, with D uncertain. Germline values: CDR1 SGHTA, CDR2 FQGNSA. The CDR3 consists of 14 residues. Trimming took off 3 bases at V and 2 bases at J, with 10 bases between the two ends. CDR3 DNA sequence: TGTGCCAGCAGCTTTGGCGGCGCTCAAGAGACCCAGTACTTC. The encoded protein is CASSFGGAQETQYF. The variable domain in full, with the rest retrieved from reference TRBV7-2 and TRBJ2-5, is GAGVSQSPSNKVTEKGKDVELRCDPISGHTALYWYRQSLGQGLEFLIYFQGNSAPDKSGLPSDRFSAERTGGSVSTLTIQRTQQEDSAVYLCASSFGGAQETQYFGPGTRLLVL.

The CDR3 DNA follows: TGTGCCAGCAGCGGAGGCAGGGGAAGATCTGGGGAGCTGTTTTTT. This sequence encodes CASSGGRGRSGELFF. The rearrangement uses TRBV9 and TRBJ2-2; weak D call: TRBD1 (6 bases). Trimming shortened V by 3 bases and J by 8 bases, and 17 bases separated the two germline ends. From germline, CDR1 is SGDLS and CDR2 YYNGEE. This CDR3 is 15 amino acids long.

The chain recombines TRBV14 with TRBJ1-2, with 7 bases identical to TRBD1. The CDR3 runs 12 residues. V lost 4 bases, J lost 7 bases, and 3 bases stayed unmatched. Germline lookup yields CDR1 SGHDN and CDR2 FVKESK. CDR3 region: CASSPDRVGYTF. CDR3 in DNA: TGTGCCAGCAGCCCCGACAGGGTTGGCTACACCTTC.